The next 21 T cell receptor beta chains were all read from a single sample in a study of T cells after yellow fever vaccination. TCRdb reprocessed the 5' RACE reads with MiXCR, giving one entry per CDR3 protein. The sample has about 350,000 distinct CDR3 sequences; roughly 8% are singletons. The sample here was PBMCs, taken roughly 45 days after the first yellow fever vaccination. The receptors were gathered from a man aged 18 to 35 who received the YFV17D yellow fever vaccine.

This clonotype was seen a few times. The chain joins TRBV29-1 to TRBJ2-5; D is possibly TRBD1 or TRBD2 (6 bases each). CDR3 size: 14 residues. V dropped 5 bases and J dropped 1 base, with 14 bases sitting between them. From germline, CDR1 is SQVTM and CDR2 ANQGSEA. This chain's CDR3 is CSVSGPGVQETQYF. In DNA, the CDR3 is TGCAGCGTTAGCGGGCCAGGGGTCCAAGAGACCCAGTACTTC.

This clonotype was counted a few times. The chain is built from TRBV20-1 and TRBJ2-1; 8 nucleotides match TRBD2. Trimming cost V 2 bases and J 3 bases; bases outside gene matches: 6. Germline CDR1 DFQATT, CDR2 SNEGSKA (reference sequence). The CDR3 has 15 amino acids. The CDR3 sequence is CSARPNSGDYNEQFF. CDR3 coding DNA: TGCAGTGCTAGACCAAATAGCGGGGACTACAATGAGCAGTTCTTC.

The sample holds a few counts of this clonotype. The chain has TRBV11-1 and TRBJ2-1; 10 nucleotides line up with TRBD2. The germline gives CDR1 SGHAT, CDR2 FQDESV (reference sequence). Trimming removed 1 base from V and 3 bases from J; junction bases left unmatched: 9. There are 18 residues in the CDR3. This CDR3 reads CASSLVSRSGGNYNEQFF. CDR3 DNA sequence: TGTGCCAGCAGCTTAGTATCTCGTAGCGGGGGGAACTACAATGAGCAGTTCTTC. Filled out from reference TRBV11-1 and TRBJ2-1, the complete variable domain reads EAEVAQSPRYKITEKSQAVAFWCDPISGHATLYWYRQILGQGPELLVQFQDESVVDDSQLPKDRFSAERLKGVDSTLKIQPAELGDSAMYLCASSLVSRSGGNYNEQFFGPGTRLTVL.

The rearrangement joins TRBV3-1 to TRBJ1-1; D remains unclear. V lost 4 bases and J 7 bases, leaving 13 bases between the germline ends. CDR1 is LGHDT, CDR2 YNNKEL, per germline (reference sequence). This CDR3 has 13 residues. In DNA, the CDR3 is TGTGCCAGCAGCCGGGTTCCAGGCGATGAAGCTTTCTTT. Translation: CASSRVPGDEAFF.

For the CDR3, the DNA is TGTGCCAGCAGCCAGGGACTAGCGGAGAGCACAGATACGCAGTATTTT. Protein: CASSQGLAESTDTQYF. The rearrangement links TRBV5-4 to TRBJ2-3; 11 nucleotides match TRBD2. J gave up 0 bases and V 4 bases, and 4 bases lay outside the gene matches. The CDR3 is made up of 16 amino acids. Germline V lookup: CDR1 SGHNT, CDR2 YYREEE (reference sequence).

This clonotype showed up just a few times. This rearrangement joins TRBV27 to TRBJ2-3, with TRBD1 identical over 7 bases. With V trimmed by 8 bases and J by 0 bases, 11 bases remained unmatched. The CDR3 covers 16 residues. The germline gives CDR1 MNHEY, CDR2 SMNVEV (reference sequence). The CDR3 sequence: CASVPRGLQSTDTQYF. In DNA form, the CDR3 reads TGTGCCAGCGTCCCGAGGGGGCTACAAAGCACAGATACGCAGTATTTT.

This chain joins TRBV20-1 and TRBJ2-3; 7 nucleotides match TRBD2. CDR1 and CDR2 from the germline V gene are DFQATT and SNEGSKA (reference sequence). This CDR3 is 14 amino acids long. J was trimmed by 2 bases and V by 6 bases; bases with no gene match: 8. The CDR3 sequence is CSALAGGATDTQYF. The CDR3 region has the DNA TGCAGTGCGTTAGCGGGTGGGGCCACAGATACGCAGTATTTT.

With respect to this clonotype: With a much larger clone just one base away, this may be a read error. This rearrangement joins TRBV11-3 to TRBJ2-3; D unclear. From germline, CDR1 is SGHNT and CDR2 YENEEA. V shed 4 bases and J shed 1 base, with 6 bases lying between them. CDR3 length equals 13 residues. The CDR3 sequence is CASSWRGTDTQYF. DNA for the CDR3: TGTGCCAGCAGCTGGAGAGGCACAGATACGCAGTATTTT.

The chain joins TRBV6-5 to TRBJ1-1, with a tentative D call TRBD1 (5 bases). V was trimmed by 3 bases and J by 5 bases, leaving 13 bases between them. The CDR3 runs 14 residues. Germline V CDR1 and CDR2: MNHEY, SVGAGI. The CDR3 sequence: CASSYQGSVTEAFF. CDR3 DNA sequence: TGTGCCAGCAGTTATCAGGGATCGGTGACTGAAGCTTTCTTT.

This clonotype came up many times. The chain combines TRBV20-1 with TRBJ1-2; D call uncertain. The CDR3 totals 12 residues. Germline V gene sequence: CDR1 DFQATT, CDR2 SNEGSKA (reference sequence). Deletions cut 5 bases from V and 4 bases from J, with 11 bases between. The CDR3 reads CSAVRDVYGYTF. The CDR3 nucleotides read TGCAGTGCTGTCAGAGATGTCTATGGCTACACCTTC.

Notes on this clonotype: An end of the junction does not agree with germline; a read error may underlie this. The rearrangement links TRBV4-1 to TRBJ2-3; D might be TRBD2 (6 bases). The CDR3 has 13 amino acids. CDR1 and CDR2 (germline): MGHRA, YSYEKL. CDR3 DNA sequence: TGCGCCAGCAGCCAACTACTAGCAGATACGCCGTATTTT. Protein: CASSQLLADTPYF.

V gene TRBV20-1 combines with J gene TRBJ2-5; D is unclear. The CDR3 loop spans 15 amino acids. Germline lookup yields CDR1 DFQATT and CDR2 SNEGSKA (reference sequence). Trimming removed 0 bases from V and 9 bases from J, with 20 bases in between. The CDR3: CSARDVNSYGGAQYF. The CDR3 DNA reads TGCAGTGCTAGAGACGTCAATAGTTATGGTGGGGCCCAGTACTTC.

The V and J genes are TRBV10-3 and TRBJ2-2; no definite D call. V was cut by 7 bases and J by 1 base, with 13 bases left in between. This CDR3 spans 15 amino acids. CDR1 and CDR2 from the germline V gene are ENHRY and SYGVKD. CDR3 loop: CAINIGQLNTGELFF. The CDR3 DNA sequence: TGTGCCATCAACATCGGGCAACTGAACACCGGGGAGCTGTTTTTT.

The CDR3 region is CSIVGGERTIITDTQYF. Here the CDR3 DNA reads TGCAGCATTGTAGGGGGTGAGCGGACGATTATCACAGATACGCAGTATTTT. The chain joins TRBV29-1 to TRBJ2-3; D possibly corresponds to TRBD1 (6 bases). With 8 bases removed from V and 2 bases from J, the gap between germline ends came to 26 bases. The CDR3 sequence is 17 residues long. Germline CDR1 reads SQVTM; CDR2 reads ANQGSEA.

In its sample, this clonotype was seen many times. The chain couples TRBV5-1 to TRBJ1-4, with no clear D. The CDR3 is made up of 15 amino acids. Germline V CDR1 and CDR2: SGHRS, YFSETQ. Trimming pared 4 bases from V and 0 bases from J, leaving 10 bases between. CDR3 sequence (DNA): TGCGCCAGCAGCGCCGGAACTGCAACTAATGAAAAACTGTTTTTT. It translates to CASSAGTATNEKLFF.

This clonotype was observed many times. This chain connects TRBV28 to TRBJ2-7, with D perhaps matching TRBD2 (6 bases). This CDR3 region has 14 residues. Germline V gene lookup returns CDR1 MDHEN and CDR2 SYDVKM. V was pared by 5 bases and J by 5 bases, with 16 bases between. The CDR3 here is CASSAPGRTHEQYV. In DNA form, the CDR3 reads TGTGCCAGCAGTGCTCCAGGGAGGACCCACGAGCAGTACGTC.

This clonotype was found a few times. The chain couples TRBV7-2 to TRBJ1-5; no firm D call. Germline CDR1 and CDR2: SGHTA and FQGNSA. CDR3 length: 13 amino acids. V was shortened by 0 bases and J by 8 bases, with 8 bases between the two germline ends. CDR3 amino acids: CASSLALKEPQHF. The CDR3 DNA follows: TGTGCCAGCAGCTTAGCGCTGAAGGAGCCCCAGCATTTT.

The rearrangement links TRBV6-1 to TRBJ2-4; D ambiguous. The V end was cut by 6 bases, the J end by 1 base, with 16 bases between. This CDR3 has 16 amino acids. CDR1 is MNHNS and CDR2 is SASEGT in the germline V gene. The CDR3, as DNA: TGTGCCAGCAGGGTGGGTCTGGGTAGTGCCAAAAACATTCAGTACTTC. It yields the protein CASRVGLGSAKNIQYF.

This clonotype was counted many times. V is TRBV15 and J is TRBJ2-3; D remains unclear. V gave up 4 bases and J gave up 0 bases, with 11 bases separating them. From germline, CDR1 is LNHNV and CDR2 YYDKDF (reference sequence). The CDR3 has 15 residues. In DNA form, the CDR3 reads TGTGCCACCAGCACCCGGCGGCGGAGCACAGATACGCAGTATTTT. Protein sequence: CATSTRRRSTDTQYF.

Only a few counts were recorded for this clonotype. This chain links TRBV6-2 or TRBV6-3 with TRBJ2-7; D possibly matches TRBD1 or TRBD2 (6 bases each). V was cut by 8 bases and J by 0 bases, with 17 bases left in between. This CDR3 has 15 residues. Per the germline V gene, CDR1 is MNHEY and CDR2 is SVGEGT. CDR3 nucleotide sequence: TGTGCCAGCCGGGCCCCGGGGGCAGCCTCCTACGAGCAGTACTTC. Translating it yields CASRAPGAASYEQYF.

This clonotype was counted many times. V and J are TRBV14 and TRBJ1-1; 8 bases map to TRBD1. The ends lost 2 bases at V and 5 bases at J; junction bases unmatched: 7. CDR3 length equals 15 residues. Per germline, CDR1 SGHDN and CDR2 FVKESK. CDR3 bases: TGTGCCAGCAGCCAACAGGGGGCATTGGGAACTGAAGCTTTCTTT. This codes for CASSQQGALGTEAFF.